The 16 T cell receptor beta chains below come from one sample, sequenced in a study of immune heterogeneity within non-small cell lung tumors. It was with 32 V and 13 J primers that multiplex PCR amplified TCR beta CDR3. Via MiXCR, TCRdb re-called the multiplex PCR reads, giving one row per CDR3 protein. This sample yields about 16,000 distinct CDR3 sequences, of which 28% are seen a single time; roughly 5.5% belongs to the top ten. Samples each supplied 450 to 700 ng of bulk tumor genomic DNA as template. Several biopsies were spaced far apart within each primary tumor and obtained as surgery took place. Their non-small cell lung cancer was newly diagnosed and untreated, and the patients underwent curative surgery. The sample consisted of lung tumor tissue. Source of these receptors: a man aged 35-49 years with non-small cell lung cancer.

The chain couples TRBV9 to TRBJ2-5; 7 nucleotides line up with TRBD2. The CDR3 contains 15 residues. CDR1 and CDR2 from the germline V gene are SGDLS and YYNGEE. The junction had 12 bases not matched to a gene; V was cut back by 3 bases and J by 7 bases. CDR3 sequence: CASSAYGRYQVTQYF. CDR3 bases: TGTGCCAGCAGCGCTTACGGGAGGTATCAGGTGACCCAGTACTTC.

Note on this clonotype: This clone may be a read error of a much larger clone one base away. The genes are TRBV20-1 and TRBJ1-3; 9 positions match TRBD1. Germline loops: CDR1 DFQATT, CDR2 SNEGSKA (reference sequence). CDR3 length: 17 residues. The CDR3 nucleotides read TGCAGTGCTAGAGAGTTCGGGACAGGGTACACTGGAAAAACCATATATTTT. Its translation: CSAREFGTGYTGKTIYF.

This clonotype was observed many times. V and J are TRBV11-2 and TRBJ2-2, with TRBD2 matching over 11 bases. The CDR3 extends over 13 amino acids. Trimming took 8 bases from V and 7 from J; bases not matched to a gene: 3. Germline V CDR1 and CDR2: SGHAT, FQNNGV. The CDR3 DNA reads TGTGCCAGCTGGGGACTAGCGGTCGGGGAGCTGTTTTTT. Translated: CASWGLAVGELFF.

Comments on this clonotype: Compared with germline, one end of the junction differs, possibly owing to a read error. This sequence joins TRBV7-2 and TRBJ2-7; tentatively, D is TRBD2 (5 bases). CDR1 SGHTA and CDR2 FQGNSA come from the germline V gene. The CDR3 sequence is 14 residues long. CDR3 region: CPSSLVGAFYEQYF. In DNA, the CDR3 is TGTCCCAGCAGCTTAGTGGGAGCCTTCTACGAGCAGTACTTC.

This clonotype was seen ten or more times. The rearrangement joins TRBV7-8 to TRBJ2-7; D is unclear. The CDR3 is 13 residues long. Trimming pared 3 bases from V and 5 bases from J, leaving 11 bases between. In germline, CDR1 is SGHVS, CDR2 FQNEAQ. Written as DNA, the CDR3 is TGTGCCAGCAGCTTCCTTTGGGCCAACGAGCAGTACTTC. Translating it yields CASSFLWANEQYF.

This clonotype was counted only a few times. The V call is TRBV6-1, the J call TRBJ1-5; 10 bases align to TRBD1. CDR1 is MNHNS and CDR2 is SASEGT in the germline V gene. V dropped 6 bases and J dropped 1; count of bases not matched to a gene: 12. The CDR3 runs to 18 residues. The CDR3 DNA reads TGTGCCAGCAGCCACCGGGACAGGGGTAGTGGAAGCAATCAGCCCCAGCATTTT. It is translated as CASSHRDRGSGSNQPQHF.

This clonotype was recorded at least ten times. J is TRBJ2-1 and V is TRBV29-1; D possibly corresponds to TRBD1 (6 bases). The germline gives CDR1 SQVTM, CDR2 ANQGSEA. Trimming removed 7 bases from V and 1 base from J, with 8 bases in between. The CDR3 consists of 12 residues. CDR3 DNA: TGCAGCGGACAGGTTTCCTACAATGAGCAGTTCTTC. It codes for CSGQVSYNEQFF.

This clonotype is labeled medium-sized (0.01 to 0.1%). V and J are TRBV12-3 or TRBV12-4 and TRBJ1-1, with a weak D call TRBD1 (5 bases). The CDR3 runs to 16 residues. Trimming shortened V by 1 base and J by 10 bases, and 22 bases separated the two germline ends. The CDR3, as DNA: TGTGCCAGCAGTTTAGTAGCAGTTAACATTGGGGGAGTAGCTTTCTTT. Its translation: CASSLVAVNIGGVAFF.

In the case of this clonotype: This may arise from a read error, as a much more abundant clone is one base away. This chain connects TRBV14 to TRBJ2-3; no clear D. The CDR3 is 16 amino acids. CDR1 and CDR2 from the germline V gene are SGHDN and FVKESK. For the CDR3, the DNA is TGTGCCATCAGCCAAGGGATTAGCCGAAGCACAGATACGCAGTATTTT. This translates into CAISQGISRSTDTQYF. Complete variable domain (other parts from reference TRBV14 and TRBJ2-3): EAGVTQFPSHSVIEKGQTVTLRCDPISGHDNLYWYRRVMGKEIKFLLHFVKESKQDESGMPNNRFLAERTGGTYSTLKVQPAELEDSGVYFCAISQGISRSTDTQYFGPGTRLTVL.

The CDR3 nucleotides are TGTGCCAGCTCACTCTACCAGTGTTCCAAAAACATTCAGTACTTC. This sequence encodes CASSLYQCSKNIQYF. The chain is built from TRBV18 and TRBJ2-4, with D unresolved. Trimming stripped 4 bases from V and 2 bases from J, with 12 bases between. From germline, CDR1 is KGHSH and CDR2 LQKENI. The CDR3 sequence is 15 residues long.

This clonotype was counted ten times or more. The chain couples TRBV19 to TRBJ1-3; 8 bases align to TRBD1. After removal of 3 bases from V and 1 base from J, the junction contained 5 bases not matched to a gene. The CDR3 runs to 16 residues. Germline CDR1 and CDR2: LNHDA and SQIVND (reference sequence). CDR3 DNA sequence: TGTGCCAGTAGTATGCGCCGGACAGGGTCTGGAAACACCATATATTTT. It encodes CASSMRRTGSGNTIYF. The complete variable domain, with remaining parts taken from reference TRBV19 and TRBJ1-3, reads DGGITQSPKYLFRKEGQNVTLSCEQNLNHDAMYWYRQDPGQGLRLIYYSQIVNDFQKGDIAEGYSVSREKKESFPLTVTSAQKNPTAFYLCASSMRRTGSGNTIYFGEGSWLTVV.

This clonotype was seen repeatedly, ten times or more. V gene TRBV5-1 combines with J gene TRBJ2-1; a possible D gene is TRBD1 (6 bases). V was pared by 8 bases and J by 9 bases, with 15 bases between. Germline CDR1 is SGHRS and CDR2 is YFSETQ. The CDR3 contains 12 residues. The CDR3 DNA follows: TGCGCCAGTAGATACGACAGGTCTGAGCAGTTCTTC. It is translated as CASRYDRSEQFF.

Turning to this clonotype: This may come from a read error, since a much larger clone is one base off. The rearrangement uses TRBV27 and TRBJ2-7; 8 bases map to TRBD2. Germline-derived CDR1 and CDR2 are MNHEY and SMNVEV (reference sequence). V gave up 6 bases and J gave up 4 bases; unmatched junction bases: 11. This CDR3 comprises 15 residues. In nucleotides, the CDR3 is TGTGCCAGCAGCTATCCCGGGGGGGGGATTTACGAGCAGTACTTC. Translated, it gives CASSYPGGGIYEQYF.

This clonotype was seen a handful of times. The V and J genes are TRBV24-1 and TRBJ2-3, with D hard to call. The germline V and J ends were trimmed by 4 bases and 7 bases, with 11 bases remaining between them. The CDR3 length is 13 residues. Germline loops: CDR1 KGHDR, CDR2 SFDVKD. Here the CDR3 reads CATSEVGKNTQYF. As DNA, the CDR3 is TGTGCCACCAGTGAGGTAGGAAAAAATACGCAGTATTTT.

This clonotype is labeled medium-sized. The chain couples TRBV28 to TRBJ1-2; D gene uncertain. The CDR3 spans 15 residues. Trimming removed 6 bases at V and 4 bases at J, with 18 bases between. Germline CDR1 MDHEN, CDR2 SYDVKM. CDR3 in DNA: TGTGCCAGCAGACTTAGAGGAGGGCGAGGCTATGGCTACACCTTC. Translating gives CASRLRGGRGYGYTF.

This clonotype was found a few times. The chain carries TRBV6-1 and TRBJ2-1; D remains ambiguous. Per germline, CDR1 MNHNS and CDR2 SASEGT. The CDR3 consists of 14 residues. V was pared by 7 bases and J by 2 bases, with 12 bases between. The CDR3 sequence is CASTVSLTYNEQFF. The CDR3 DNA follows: TGTGCCAGCACCGTGTCGCTAACCTACAATGAGCAGTTCTTC.